This TCR beta chain was observed in a study of blood T cells in healthy people across ages. This clonotype was seen more than once but under ten times. The germline V gene has CDR1 MNHEY and CDR2 SVGAGI. The CDR3 has 14 residues. The V end was cut by 0 bases, the J end by 4 bases, with 6 bases between. The use of a sample-barcoded 5' primer and a J-beta primer mix characterized a second PCR of roughly 6 to 11 cycles. TCRdb used MiXCR to reprocess the 5' RACE reads, holding one entry per CDR3 protein. The profile shows about 1.6 million distinct CDR3 sequences, around 35% of them singletons. The rearrangement joins TRBV6-5 to TRBJ2-2; D is uncertain. Sequencing used blood. This receptor was obtained from a woman aged 30 to 39 in good health. CDR3 sequence (DNA): TGTGCCAGCAGTTACTCGTGGGCCACCGGGGAGCTGTTTTTT. Translated: CASSYSWATGELFF.